This TCR beta chain was sequenced in a study of T cells after yellow fever vaccination. This clonotype was seen repeatedly, ten times or more. Each CDR3 protein is one row after TCRdb ran MiXCR on the 5' RACE reads. This sample has 250,000 or so distinct CDR3 sequences; more than 3.5% occur once, and the top ten carry around a fifth. This CDR3 contains 13 residues. From germline, CDR1 is MGHRA and CDR2 YSYEKL. The V and J ends lost 1 base and 6 bases respectively, with 7 bases between them. The gene calls are TRBV4-1 and TRBJ2-4; no firm D call. The TCR comes from a man younger than 35 who received the YFV17D yellow fever vaccine. The sequencing here drew on PBMCs, taken 15 days after the yellow fever booster vaccination. The CDR3 sequence is CASSQGPGNIQYF. CDR3 nucleotides: TGCGCCAGCAGCCAAGGGCCGGGAAACATTCAGTACTTC.